This is a list of T cell receptor beta chains from one sample in a study of vaccination effects on CD4 cells after COVID-19. Sequencing was performed with immunoSEQ multiplex PCR; in TCRdb, only in-frame clones are kept and a portion is missing. The repertoire holds under 25,000 clones, roughly 74% seen once, with roughly 17% in the top ten. What these receptors recognize is not known. The source was CD4+ T cells from PBMCs cultured with SARS-CoV-2 spike peptides, collected before COVID-19 vaccination. Receptors originate from a human donor who had a prior SARS-CoV-2 infection. The CDR3 runs from the conserved cysteine through the conserved F or W. A D gene is named only where the DNA matches it firmly.

J | D | V | DNA | CDR3
TRBJ2-2 | NA | TRBV7-6 | TGTGCCAGCAGCTTAAGTTCGGGCACGAACACCGGGGAGCTGTTTTTT | CASSLSSGTNTGELFF
TRBJ2-3 | NA | TRBV7-2 | TGTGCCAGCAGCTCGCACCGGAGGCAGTATTTT | CASSSHRRQYF
TRBJ1-2 | TRBD1 | TRBV30 | TGTGCCTGGAGTCCATTACCCCGGGACAGCTATGGCTACACCTTC | CAWSPLPRDSYGYTF
TRBJ2-6 | NA | TRBV15 | TGTGCCACCAGCAGAGTCAGGGCTGGGGCCAACGTCCTGACTTTC | CATSRVRAGANVLTF
TRBJ1-3 | NA | TRBV13 | TGTGCCAGCAGCTTAGTGGGTGGTGGAAACACCATATATTTT | CASSLVGGGNTIYF
TRBJ1-1 | NA | TRBV10-3 | TGTGCCATCAAACGGGACTCGAGAATGAACACTGAAGCTTTCTTT | CAIKRDSRMNTEAFF
TRBJ1-5 | NA | TRBV11-2 | TGTGCCAGCAGCTCTTCAGGGTCCGCTCAGCCCCAGCATTTT | CASSSSGSAQPQHF
TRBJ2-5 | NA | TRBV20-1 | TGCAGTGCTAGTCAAGGGGGTACGGAGACCCAGTACTTC | CSASQGGTETQYF
TRBJ2-3 | TRBD2 | TRBV7-8 | TGTGCCAGCAGCTTACGAGCTAGCGGGTCTACAGATACGCAGTATTTT | CASSLRASGSTDTQYF
TRBJ1-5 | TRBD1 | TRBV19 | TGTGCCAGTAGTATTCTCAGGGGGGGCAATCAGCCCCAGCATTTT | CASSILRGGNQPQHF
TRBJ2-7 | NA | TRBV6-5 | TGTGCCAGCAAGAGACAGCCCCCGGAGACCGAGCAGTACTTC | CASKRQPPETEQYF
TRBJ2-7 | NA | TRBV7-2 | TGTGCCAGCAGCTTAGATCCTAGCTCCTACGAGCAGTACTTC | CASSLDPSSYEQYF
TRBJ1-2 | NA | TRBV6-1 | TGTGCCAGCAGTGAAGGGACCGGCCTAACAGGGATCTATGGCTACACCTTC | CASSEGTGLTGIYGYTF
TRBJ2-7 | TRBD1 | TRBV2 | TGTGCCAGCACAGAGGGCAGGGGGTTCTTCGAGCAGTACTTC | CASTEGRGFFEQYF
TRBJ2-3 | NA | TRBV15 | TGTGCCACCAGCGAGAGAGGTCCAGATACGCAGTATTTT | CATSERGPDTQYF